These 17 T cell receptor beta chains were all obtained from the same sample, sequenced in a study of blood T cell repertoires in COVID-19 (dated by TCRdb to the early 2020s). The protocol used for the library was the immunoSEQ multiplex PCR assay. TCRdb obtained this table from immuneACCESS and retained in-frame rearrangements with V and J assigned. These tables miss some clones; where compared with another copy, unresolved V genes account for less than half of the shortfall, and the remainder is unexplained. The sample table holds approximately 470,000 clones, of which about 85% were seen once. The top ten clones comprise around 0.7% of the sample. The sequenced sample was PBMCs or T cells enriched from blood (not recorded which). The receptor set was obtained from a woman under 30 who had recovered from COVID-19.

This chain connects TRBV5-1 to TRBJ1-2; D is undetermined. The CDR3 contains 14 residues. Germline assignment: CDR1 SGHRS and CDR2 YFSETQ. V gave up 1 base and J gave up 8 bases, with 15 bases separating them. CDR3 loop: CASSLNRGEGGYTF. The CDR3 DNA follows: TGCGCCAGCAGCTTGAATCGCGGGGAAGGGGGCTACACCTTC.

This chain connects TRBV7-6 to TRBJ2-5; 11 bases map to TRBD2. This CDR3 comprises 16 residues. The germline gives CDR1 SGHVS, CDR2 FNYEAQ. Germline trimming cut 4 bases from V and 3 bases from J; bases unmatched to any gene: 7. CDR3 sequence (DNA): TGTGCCAGCAGCTCCGTCCTAGCGGGGGGAGAAGAGACCCAGTACTTC. This gives the protein CASSSVLAGGEETQYF.

The table lists this clone with a few counts. This chain uses TRBV12-1 with TRBJ2-7; whether TRBD2, the table's D call, matches the DNA was not checked. TRBV12-1 is annotated as a pseudogene. The CDR3 is made up of 15 amino acids. The CDR3 DNA sequence: TGTGCCAGCAGCTTTGAGGGACTTAGCTCCTACGAGCAGTACTTC. Its translation is CASSFEGLSSYEQYF.

In the case of this clone: Its ends do not fully match the called genes, so a read error is possible. This rearrangement joins TRBV7-2 to TRBJ1-4; 7 bases match TRBD1. CDR3 size: 15 residues. Per germline, CDR1 SGHTA and CDR2 FQGNSA. Here the CDR3 reads CASSLEGAPEEKLFF. The DNA for the CDR3 is TGTGCCAGCAGTTTAGAGGGGGCGCCGGAGGAAAAACTGTTTTTT.

The chain joins TRBV7-3 to TRBJ1-5; no definite D call. This CDR3 is built from 19 residues. Trimming stripped 4 bases from V and 5 bases from J, with 27 bases between. Germline V gives CDR1 SGHTA, CDR2 FQGTGA. The DNA of the CDR3 is TGTGCCAGCAGCTCCGTCTTATCGTCTAAGAGGGATCAGGATCAGCCCCAGCATTTT. Translating it yields CASSSVLSSKRDQDQPQHF.

The chain uses TRBV6-1 and TRBJ2-2; no clear D. Germline CDR1 is MNHNS and CDR2 is SASEGT. CDR3 length: 14 amino acids. Trimming took 1 base from V and 1 from J, leaving 4 bases between them. Written as DNA, the CDR3 is TGTGCCAGCAGTGAAGGCAGGAACACCGGGGAGCTGTTTTTT. This sequence encodes CASSEGRNTGELFF.

This clone was seen just once. V usage is TRBV3-1 (or the pseudogene TRBV3-2) and J usage is TRBJ2-2; tentatively, D is TRBD2 (7 bases). The CDR3 contains 14 residues. Trimming pared 4 bases from V and 4 bases from J, leaving 10 bases between. Germline V CDR1 and CDR2: LGHDT, YNNKEL (reference sequence). CDR3 bases: TGTGCCAGCAGCCGTAGGGGGGGCACCGGGGAGCTGTTTTTT. Its protein product is CASSRRGGTGELFF.

The rearrangement uses TRBV19 and TRBJ1-2; D is possibly TRBD1 (5 bases). V lost 5 bases, J lost 0 bases, and 10 bases lay in between. The CDR3 is made up of 14 amino acids. CDR1 is LNHDA, CDR2 SQIVND, per germline (reference sequence). Here the CDR3 reads CASSRAGTNYGYTF. In DNA, the CDR3 is TGTGCCAGTAGTCGAGCAGGGACTAACTATGGCTACACCTTC.

This chain links TRBV5-8 with TRBJ1-1; 9 bases align to TRBD1. Germline CDR1 is SGHTS and CDR2 is YDEGEE. Trimming took 1 base from V and 3 from J; bases not matched to a gene: 10. The CDR3 extends over 17 amino acids. The DNA for the CDR3 is TGTGCCAGCAGCTTGTCGGTGGAGGACAGGGGCTACACTGAAGCTTTCTTT. Protein product: CASSLSVEDRGYTEAFF. Complete variable domain (other parts from reference TRBV5-8 and TRBJ1-1): EAGVTQSPTHLIKTRGQQATLRCSPISGHTSVYWYQQALGLGLQFLLWYDEGEERNRGNFPPRFSGRQFPNYSSELNVNALELEDSALYLCASSLSVEDRGYTEAFFGQGTRLTVV.

The chain carries TRBV3-1 (or the pseudogene TRBV3-2) and TRBJ1-4; D gene unclear. V dropped 4 bases and J dropped 7 bases, with 10 bases sitting between them. The CDR3 length is 13 residues. Looked up from germline, CDR1 is LGHDT and CDR2 is YNNKEL (reference sequence). The CDR3 loop reads CASSPRRGEKLFF. The CDR3 DNA reads as TGTGCCAGCAGCCCCCGAAGAGGTGAAAAACTGTTTTTT.

The chain carries TRBV7-9 and TRBJ1-5; D gene uncertain. CDR3 length: 12 amino acids. The germline gives CDR1 SEHNR, CDR2 FQNEAQ (reference sequence). Trimming took 5 bases from V and 6 from J, leaving 8 bases between them. As DNA, the CDR3 is TGTGCCAGCAGCCGGGTAGGTCAGCCCCAGCATTTT. Protein sequence: CASSRVGQPQHF.

The chain recombines TRBV27 with TRBJ2-7; 8 nucleotides line up with TRBD1. With V trimmed by 1 base and J by 5 bases, 4 bases remained unmatched. Germline CDR1 MNHEY, CDR2 SMNVEV (reference sequence). The CDR3 runs to 14 residues. CDR3 loop: CASSLFQGAHEQYF. Here the CDR3 DNA reads TGTGCCAGCAGTTTATTTCAGGGGGCCCACGAGCAGTACTTC.

The gene calls are TRBV6-5 and TRBJ1-2; TRBD1 matches 8 bases. The V segment lost 6 bases and the J segment 1 base; nucleotides outside the gene matches: 4. This CDR3 is built from 14 residues. CDR1 and CDR2 from the germline V gene are MNHEY and SVGAGI. This CDR3 reads CASSQDRVNYGYTF. CDR3 sequence (DNA): TGTGCCAGCAGCCAGGACAGGGTTAACTATGGCTACACCTTC.

This rearrangement joins TRBV3-1 (or the pseudogene TRBV3-2) to TRBJ2-4; 7 nucleotides line up with TRBD2. CDR1 is LGHDT and CDR2 is YNNKEL in the germline V gene (reference sequence). The CDR3 totals 17 residues. The V gene end was trimmed by 0 bases and the J gene end by 0 bases; junction bases not matched to a gene: 5. The CDR3 loop reads CASSQDNGGGAKNIQYF. In DNA form, the CDR3 reads TGTGCCAGCAGCCAAGATAATGGCGGGGGAGCCAAAAACATTCAGTACTTC.

This chain uses TRBV4-2 with TRBJ2-6, with TRBD1 identical over 9 bases. V lost 2 bases and J lost 1; bases outside the gene matches: 9. Germline lookup yields CDR1 LGHNA and CDR2 YNFKEQ. The CDR3 covers 19 residues. CDR3 DNA sequence: TGTGCCAGCAGCCAATTTCCGGGACAGGGTGGGTCTGGGGCCAACGTCCTGACTTTC. Its protein product is CASSQFPGQGGSGANVLTF.

The V gene is TRBV10-3, the J gene TRBJ2-7, with D hard to call. V shed 2 bases and J shed 0 bases, with 11 bases lying between them. Germline V gene lookup returns CDR1 ENHRY and CDR2 SYGVKD. CDR3 size: 15 residues. The CDR3 sequence: CAISENEWSSYEQYF. The CDR3 DNA reads as TGTGCCATCAGTGAGAATGAGTGGAGCTCCTACGAGCAGTACTTC.

V usage is TRBV12-5 and J usage is TRBJ2-3; D may be TRBD1 (5 bases). The germline V and J ends were trimmed by 3 bases and 1 base, with 8 bases remaining between them. This CDR3 spans 14 amino acids. CDR1 and CDR2 (germline): LGHNT, FRNRAP. DNA for the CDR3: TGTGCTAGTGGTTTAACAGGAGGCACAGATACGCAGTATTTT. Its protein is CASGLTGGTDTQYF. The complete variable domain, with remaining parts taken from reference TRBV12-5 and TRBJ2-3, reads DARVTQTPRHKVTEMGQEVTMRCQPILGHNTVFWYRQTMMQGLELLAYFRNRAPLDDSGMPKDRFSAEMPDATLATLKIQPSEPRDSAVYFCASGLTGGTDTQYFGPGTRLTVL.